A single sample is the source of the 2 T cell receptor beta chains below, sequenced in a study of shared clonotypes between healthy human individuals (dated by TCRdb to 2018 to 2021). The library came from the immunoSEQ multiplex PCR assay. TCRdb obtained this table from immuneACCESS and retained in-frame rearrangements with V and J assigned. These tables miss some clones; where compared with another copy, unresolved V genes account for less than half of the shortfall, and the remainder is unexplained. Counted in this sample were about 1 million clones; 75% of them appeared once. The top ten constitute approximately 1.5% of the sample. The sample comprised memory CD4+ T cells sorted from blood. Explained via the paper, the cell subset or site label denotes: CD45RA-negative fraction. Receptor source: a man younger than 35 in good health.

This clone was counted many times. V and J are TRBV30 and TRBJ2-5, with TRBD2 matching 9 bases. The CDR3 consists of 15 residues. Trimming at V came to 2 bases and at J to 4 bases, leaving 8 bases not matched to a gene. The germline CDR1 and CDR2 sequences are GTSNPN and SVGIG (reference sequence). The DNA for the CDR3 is TGTGCCTGGAGTTTAGCGGGAGCTCCGGGAGAGACCCAGTACTTC. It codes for CAWSLAGAPGETQYF.

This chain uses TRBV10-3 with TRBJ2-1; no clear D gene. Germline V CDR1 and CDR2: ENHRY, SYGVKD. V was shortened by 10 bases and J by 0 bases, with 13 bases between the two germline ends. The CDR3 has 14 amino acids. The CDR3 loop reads CATRAESSYNEQFF. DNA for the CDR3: TGTGCCACTAGAGCAGAGAGCTCCTACAATGAGCAGTTCTTC.